The 21 T cell receptor beta chains reported below all come from one sample, sequenced in a study of CD8+ T cells in alopecia areata. Treatment meaning: oral pan-JAK inhibitor, 5-10 mg twice daily. After isolation, RNA underwent reverse transcription to generate cDNA as the sequencing template. Sequencing was performed with immunoSEQ multiplex PCR; in TCRdb, only in-frame clones are kept and a portion is missing. The sample holds under 350,000 clones; roughly 64% are singletons and the top ten take around 1.8%. Here the sequenced sample was CD4+ T cells sorted from blood, taken at week 24, from a patient treated with tofacitinib. These receptors were taken from a human donor with alopecia areata.

V usage is TRBV29-1 and J usage is TRBJ2-3; the D gene could be TRBD1 or TRBD2 (6 bases each). Germline loops: CDR1 SQVTM, CDR2 ANQGSEA. The germline V and J ends were trimmed by 5 bases and 2 bases, with 14 bases remaining between them. CDR3 length: 14 residues. CDR3 sequence: CSVRRGHPTDTQYF. CDR3 nucleotides: TGCAGCGTTCGTCGGGGGCATCCCACAGATACGCAGTATTTT.

The chain uses TRBV2 and TRBJ1-6, with D unresolved. This CDR3 has 13 residues. Germline values: CDR1 SNHLY, CDR2 FYNNEI. With 8 bases removed from V and 6 bases from J, the gap between germline ends came to 11 bases. CDR3 in amino acids: CASVWQSNSPLHF. The CDR3 nucleotides read TGTGCCAGCGTGTGGCAGAGTAATTCACCCCTCCACTTT.

V is TRBV25-1 and J is TRBJ2-3, with 7 bases identical to TRBD1. The CDR3 loop spans 14 amino acids. Germline trimming cut 7 bases from V and 0 bases from J; bases unmatched to any gene: 4. Germline V gene lookup returns CDR1 MGHDK and CDR2 SYGVNS. The CDR3 protein is CASIPGQSTDTQYF. CDR3 DNA sequence: TGTGCCAGCATCCCGGGACAGAGCACAGATACGCAGTATTTT.

The chain links TRBV7-2 to TRBJ2-7, with D perhaps given as TRBD1 or TRBD2 (5 bases each). CDR3 length equals 14 residues. CDR1 is SGHTA, CDR2 FQGNSA, per germline. Trimming left V 5 bases short and J 2 bases short, with 13 bases between. The CDR3 protein is CASSAGTNTYEQYF. CDR3 nucleotide sequence: TGTGCCAGCAGCGCCGGGACGAACACCTACGAGCAGTACTTC.

A note on this clone: The junction differs from germline at one of its ends, possibly a read error. V gene TRBV28 combines with J gene TRBJ2-7; possible D gene TRBD1, 6 bases. The CDR3 is 11 residues long. From germline, CDR1 is MDHEN and CDR2 SYDVKM. For the CDR3, the DNA is TGTGCCAGCATGACAGGACGCTTTCGGGACTTC. As protein: CASMTGRFRDF. The variable domain in full, with the rest retrieved from reference TRBV28 and TRBJ2-7, is DVKVTQSSRYLVKRTGEKVFLECVQDMDHENMFWYRQDPGLGLRLIYFSYDVKMKEKGDIPEGYSVSREKKERFSLILESASTNQTSMYLCASMTGRFRDFGPGTRLTVT.

J is TRBJ2-5 and V is TRBV20-1, with D unresolved. Trimming removed 6 bases from V and 1 base from J, with 6 bases in between. The V gene's germline CDR1 is DFQATT and CDR2 SNEGSKA (reference sequence). The CDR3 totals 11 residues. As DNA, the CDR3 is TGCAGTGCCAGCTCCCAAGAGACCCAGTACTTC. This codes for CSASSQETQYF.

The chain links TRBV30 to TRBJ2-1; a possible D gene is TRBD1 (6 bases). The V gene's germline CDR1 is GTSNPN and CDR2 SVGIG (reference sequence). The V end was cut by 0 bases, the J end by 0 bases, with 12 bases between. The CDR3 spans 16 residues. The CDR3 DNA reads TGTGCCTGGAGTGTATACAGGGCAAGCTCCTACAATGAGCAGTTCTTC. Its translation is CAWSVYRASSYNEQFF.

The genes are TRBV28 and TRBJ1-5; the match to TRBD1 covers 8 bases. Trimming removed 5 bases from V and 5 bases from J; junction bases left unmatched: 14. The CDR3 extends over 17 amino acids. CDR1 is MDHEN and CDR2 is SYDVKM in the germline V gene. The CDR3 nucleotides are TGTGCCAGCAGTCGGAGCCGTGGACAGGGCATATATCAGCCCCAGCATTTT. Its translation is CASSRSRGQGIYQPQHF. Full variable domain (remainder filled in from reference TRBV28 and TRBJ1-5): DVKVTQSSRYLVKRTGEKVFLECVQDMDHENMFWYRQDPGLGLRLIYFSYDVKMKEKGDIPEGYSVSREKKERFSLILESASTNQTSMYLCASSRSRGQGIYQPQHFGDGTRLSIL.

Only a few counts were recorded for this clone. The V call is TRBV10-3, the J call TRBJ2-4, with D perhaps matching TRBD1 or TRBD2 (5 bases each). Germline loops: CDR1 ENHRY, CDR2 SYGVKD. Deletions cut 2 bases from V and 8 bases from J, with 10 bases between. The CDR3 is made up of 13 amino acids. The CDR3 reads CAISERGEYIQYF. CDR3 nucleotides: TGTGCCATCAGTGAGAGAGGGGAGTACATTCAGTACTTC.

The J gene is TRBJ1-1, the V gene TRBV30; D ambiguous. This CDR3 spans 13 amino acids. Germline V lookup: CDR1 GTSNPN, CDR2 SVGIG (reference sequence). With 0 bases removed from V and 3 bases from J, the gap between germline ends came to 8 bases. CDR3 sequence (DNA): TGTGCCTGGAGTGTACGGGCGGACACTGAAGCTTTCTTT. Protein sequence: CAWSVRADTEAFF. Drawing the rest from reference TRBV30 and TRBJ1-1, the complete variable domain is SQTIHQWPATLVQPVGSPLSLECTVEGTSNPNLYWYRQAAGRGLQLLFYSVGIGQISSEVPQNLSASRPQDRQFILSSKKLLLSDSGFYLCAWSVRADTEAFFGQGTRLTVV.

This clone was observed a handful of times. This CDR3 is CASSQQQGYTDTQYF. DNA of the CDR3: TGTGCCAGCAGCCAACAGCAGGGATACACAGATACGCAGTATTTT. The V call is TRBV14, the J call TRBJ2-3; D might be TRBD1 (5 bases). The germline CDR1 and CDR2 sequences are SGHDN and FVKESK. Trimming removed 2 bases at V and 2 bases at J, with 11 bases between. There are 15 residues in the CDR3. Looking up the rest from reference TRBV14 and TRBJ2-3 gives the full variable domain: EAGVTQFPSHSVIEKGQTVTLRCDPISGHDNLYWYRRVMGKEIKFLLHFVKESKQDESGMPNNRFLAERTGGTYSTLKVQPAELEDSGVYFCASSQQQGYTDTQYFGPGTRLTVL.

V gene TRBV9 combines with J gene TRBJ1-6; D is undetermined. Germline V CDR1 and CDR2: SGDLS, YYNGEE. Trimming shortened V by 0 bases and J by 3 bases, and 7 bases separated the two germline ends. The CDR3 consists of 15 residues. The CDR3 DNA is TGTGCCAGCAGCGTAGATGGGTACTATAATTCACCCCTCCACTTT. It codes for CASSVDGYYNSPLHF.

This chain connects TRBV5-4 to TRBJ2-7; 7 bases align to TRBD2. There are 15 residues in the CDR3. The germline CDR1 and CDR2 sequences are SGHNT and YYREEE (reference sequence). The ends lost 0 bases at V and 1 base at J; junction bases unmatched: 4. The CDR3 DNA is TGTGCCAGCAGCTTGGGGCGGGGGATATCCTACGAGCAGTACTTC. Amino acid sequence: CASSLGRGISYEQYF.

The V gene is TRBV6-1, the J gene TRBJ2-7; 10 bases are a match to TRBD1. The CDR3 has 15 amino acids. Germline trimming cut 5 bases from V and 9 bases from J; bases unmatched to any gene: 13. Per germline, CDR1 MNHNS and CDR2 SASEGT. The CDR3 region is CASSSPGQGRRRQYF. The CDR3 DNA reads as TGTGCCAGCAGTTCCCCGGGACAGGGGAGGAGGAGGCAGTACTTC.

This chain joins TRBV2 and TRBJ2-1; maybe TRBD1 (5 bases). The V and J ends lost 6 bases and 7 bases respectively, with 13 bases between them. Germline CDR1 is SNHLY and CDR2 is FYNNEI. This CDR3 region has 13 residues. The CDR3 DNA reads as TGTGCCAGCAGGGCGCGCCAGGGTAATGAGCAGTTCTTC. This gives the protein CASRARQGNEQFF. Supplemented by reference TRBV2 and TRBJ2-1, the full variable domain reads EPEVTQTPSHQVTQMGQEVILRCVPISNHLYFYWYRQILGQKVEFLVSFYNNEISEKSEIFDDQFSVERPDGSNFTLKIRSTKLEDSAMYFCASRARQGNEQFFGPGTRLTVL.

In its sample, this clone was seen a few times. The CDR3 coding sequence is TGTGCCAGCTCACCTCCGGGACTAGCCGGGGGGCAGGAGTTCTTC. Translation gives CASSPPGLAGGQEFF. The V call is TRBV18, the J call TRBJ2-1; 9 nucleotides match TRBD2. This CDR3 spans 15 amino acids. Germline lookup yields CDR1 KGHSH and CDR2 LQKENI. The trim removed 3 bases at V and 14 bases at J, leaving 14 bases unmatched.

This clone occurred a few times. V gene TRBV4-1 combines with J gene TRBJ2-2, with TRBD2 matching over 11 bases. From germline, CDR1 is MGHRA and CDR2 YSYEKL. The ends lost 0 bases at V and 0 bases at J; junction bases unmatched: 3. This CDR3 spans 18 amino acids. This chain's CDR3 is CASSQDSGLAANTGELFF. CDR3 nucleotide sequence: TGCGCCAGCAGCCAAGATTCGGGACTAGCGGCGAACACCGGGGAGCTGTTTTTT.

The chain uses TRBV15 and TRBJ1-6; 7 bases are shared with TRBD1. Germline V CDR1 and CDR2: LNHNV, YYDKDF (reference sequence). CDR3 length: 15 residues. V was pared by 1 base and J by 5 bases, with 2 bases of the junction left unmatched. CDR3 protein: CATSRADRDNSPLHF. CDR3 DNA: TGTGCCACCAGCAGAGCAGACAGGGATAATTCACCCCTCCACTTT.

V gene TRBV2 combines with J gene TRBJ2-2, with TRBD1 matching over 7 bases. V gave up 4 bases and J gave up 7 bases; unmatched junction bases: 12. CDR3 size: 16 residues. Germline V gives CDR1 SNHLY, CDR2 FYNNEI. The CDR3 coding sequence is TGTGCCAGCAGTGCACCGAGGGGGCGTAACCTCGGGGAGCTGTTTTTT. Translated, it gives CASSAPRGRNLGELFF. Using reference TRBV2 and TRBJ2-2 for the parts outside the CDR3, the full variable domain is EPEVTQTPSHQVTQMGQEVILRCVPISNHLYFYWYRQILGQKVEFLVSFYNNEISEKSEIFDDQFSVERPDGSNFTLKIRSTKLEDSAMYFCASSAPRGRNLGELFFGEGSRLTVL.

This clone came up once. This chain links TRBV29-1 with TRBJ2-7; D ambiguous. Per the germline V gene, CDR1 is SQVTM and CDR2 is ANQGSEA. The CDR3 consists of 11 residues. The V end lost 6 bases, the J end lost 7 bases, and 13 bases lay between the germline ends. For the CDR3, the DNA is TGCAGCGTCCTTCTTTCATATGAGCAGTACTTC. As protein: CSVLLSYEQYF.

The chain employs TRBV27 and TRBJ1-2; D uncertain. The V gene's germline CDR1 is MNHEY and CDR2 SMNVEV (reference sequence). The length of the CDR3 is 15 residues. Trimming removed 7 bases at V and 3 bases at J, with 18 bases between. The CDR3, as DNA: TGTGCCAGCACCAGACGCCCGAAGGATCACTATGGCTACACCTTC. Its protein product is CASTRRPKDHYGYTF.